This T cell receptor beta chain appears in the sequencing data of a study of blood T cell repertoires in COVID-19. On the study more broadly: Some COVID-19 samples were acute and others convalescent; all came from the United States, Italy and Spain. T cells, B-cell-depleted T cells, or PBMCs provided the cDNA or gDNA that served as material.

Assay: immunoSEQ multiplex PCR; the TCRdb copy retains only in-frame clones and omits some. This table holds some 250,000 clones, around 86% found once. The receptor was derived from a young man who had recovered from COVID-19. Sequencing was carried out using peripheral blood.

CDR3 sequence (DNA): TGTGCCAGCAGCCTAGTTCAGGGCGGAGCTGAAGCTTTCTTT. It yields the protein CASSLVQGGAEAFF. The rearrangement uses TRBV6-6 and TRBJ1-1, with D perhaps matching TRBD1 (5 bases). CDR1 and CDR2 from the germline V gene are MNHNY and SVGAGI (reference sequence). The germline V and J ends were trimmed by 6 bases and 6 bases, with 17 bases remaining between them. The CDR3 extends over 14 amino acids.